A single sample is the source of the 26 T cell receptor beta chains below, sequenced in a study of T-cell reconstitution after alpha-beta-depleted transplantation in children (dated by TCRdb to between 2015 and 2016). The receptor library was made with PCR. These reads were obtained on an Illumina HiSeq 2500. Molecular barcoding was employed in the preparation of TCR libraries, with unique molecular identifiers being used to normalize TCRbeta repertoire quantification. TCRdb passed the public sequencing reads through fastp at Q25 and MiXCR, retaining productive beta sequences. CDR3 protein sequences are deduplicated, and each keeps its most common genes and DNA. The sample table shows around 200,000 distinct CDR3 sequences, and approximately 6.6% are seen once. Together, the top ten hold around 3% of the sample. The sample in question was PBMCs from the stem cell graft donor, obtained from the stem cell graft. These receptors came from a human donor who donated a stem cell graft to a child with Wiskott-Aldrich syndrome.

This clonotype showed up just a few times. V usage is TRBV20-1 and J usage is TRBJ1-1; D ambiguous. The germline V gene has CDR1 DFQATT and CDR2 SNEGSKA (reference sequence). The CDR3 is 11 amino acids. V was cut by 2 bases and J by 10 bases, with 11 bases left in between. In DNA, the CDR3 is TGCAGTGCTAGAACCACAATTGGAGCTTTCTTT. It specifies CSARTTIGAFF.

This clonotype was recorded many times. The chain recombines TRBV12-3 or TRBV12-4 with TRBJ2-7; maybe TRBD2 (5 bases). The CDR3 totals 13 residues. Trimming left V 2 bases short and J 6 bases short, with 11 bases between. CDR3 protein: CASSLTLAGEQYF. Written as DNA, the CDR3 is TGTGCCAGCAGTTTAACCCTAGCCGGCGAGCAGTACTTC.

This clonotype was observed many times. V usage is TRBV5-4 and J usage is TRBJ2-5; maybe TRBD1 (6 bases). V was clipped by 3 bases and J by 7 bases, with 19 bases between them. The CDR3 is 15 residues long. CDR1 and CDR2 from the germline V gene are SGHNT and YYREEE (reference sequence). CDR3 bases: TGTGCCAGCAGCTCACGGGACACCGACCGGCGGACCCAGTACTTC. Translation gives CASSSRDTDRRTQYF.

The table lists this clonotype with many counts. The rearrangement uses TRBV5-1 and TRBJ2-1; TRBD1 matches 9 bases. V was pared by 5 bases and J by 6 bases, with 9 bases of the junction left unmatched. The CDR3 extends over 15 amino acids. Germline-derived CDR1 and CDR2 are SGHRS and YFSETQ. DNA for the CDR3: TGCGCCAGCAGTCAACAGGGGGCGGGTTTCAATGAGCAGTTCTTC. Its translation is CASSQQGAGFNEQFF.

This chain connects TRBV7-6 to TRBJ2-2, with 7 bases fitting TRBD2. The germline V gene encodes CDR1 SGHVS and CDR2 FNYEAQ. After removal of 1 base from V and 4 bases from J, the junction contained 9 bases not matched to a gene. This CDR3 spans 17 amino acids. The DNA of the CDR3 is TGTGCCAGCAGCTTAGTTCGGGCCAGCGGGGTCACCGGGGAGCTGTTTTTT. It encodes CASSLVRASGVTGELFF. The variable domain in full, completed from reference TRBV7-6 and TRBJ2-2, reads GAGVSQSPRYKVTKRGQDVALRCDPISGHVSLYWYRQALGQGPEFLTYFNYEAQQDKSGLPNDRFSAERPEGSISTLTIQRTEQRDSAMYRCASSLVRASGVTGELFFGEGSRLTVL.

This clonotype was seen repeatedly, ten times or more. The chain combines TRBV5-6 with TRBJ2-6; D is perhaps TRBD1 (5 bases). The CDR3 runs to 16 residues. V was trimmed by 0 bases and J by 0 bases, leaving 7 bases between them. Germline CDR1 reads SGHDT; CDR2 reads YYEEEE. Here the CDR3 reads CASSLDQGSGANVLTF. DNA for the CDR3: TGTGCCAGCAGCTTGGATCAGGGCTCTGGGGCCAACGTCCTGACTTTC. Drawing the rest from reference TRBV5-6 and TRBJ2-6, the complete variable domain is DAGVTQSPTHLIKTRGQQVTLRCSPKSGHDTVSWYQQALGQGPQFIFQYYEEEERQRGNFPDRFSGHQFPNYSSELNVNALLLGDSALYLCASSLDQGSGANVLTFGAGSRLTVL.

This clonotype occurred many times. This chain uses TRBV14 with TRBJ1-2, with TRBD1 matching 7 bases. CDR1 is SGHDN, CDR2 FVKESK, per germline. This CDR3 region has 18 residues. The J segment lost 0 bases and the V segment lost 3 bases, leaving 13 bases of the junction unmatched. CDR3 nucleotide sequence: TGTGCCAGCAGCCAGTTTGCGACAGGGCAGTTTTCTAACTATGGCTACACCTTC. Its protein is CASSQFATGQFSNYGYTF.

This clonotype was observed many times. V and J are TRBV5-8 and TRBJ1-2; 7 bases are a match to TRBD1. This CDR3 region has 14 residues. V was pared by 2 bases and J by 3 bases, with 4 bases of the junction left unmatched. Germline V CDR1 and CDR2: SGHTS, YDEGEE. For the CDR3, the DNA is TGTGCCAGCAGCTTTGAGGGGGCAGACTATGGCTACACCTTC. It is translated as CASSFEGADYGYTF.

This clonotype was recorded many times. The chain employs TRBV6-5 and TRBJ1-4, with D unclear. V was pared by 8 bases and J by 10 bases, with 11 bases between. Germline CDR1 and CDR2: MNHEY and SVGAGI. CDR3 length: 11 amino acids. The DNA of the CDR3 is TGTGCCAGCTCTCTAGCGGGAAAACTGTTTTTT. Translated, it gives CASSLAGKLFF.

The V and J genes are TRBV7-2 and TRBJ1-2, with D possibly matching TRBD1 (6 bases). The germline V and J ends were trimmed by 1 base and 8 bases, with 17 bases remaining between them. The CDR3 length is 15 residues. Germline CDR1 reads SGHTA; CDR2 reads FQGNSA. CDR3: CASSLGLQGRWGYTF. As DNA, the CDR3 is TGTGCCAGCAGCTTAGGGTTACAGGGCAGATGGGGCTACACCTTC.

This clonotype was detected ten times or more. The chain uses TRBV7-2 and TRBJ2-1; weak D call: TRBD2 (6 bases). The CDR3 extends over 15 amino acids. Trimming took off 3 bases at V and 4 bases at J, with 13 bases between the two ends. Germline V gene lookup returns CDR1 SGHTA and CDR2 FQGNSA. The chain's CDR3 is CASSLIVADYNEQFF. DNA of the CDR3: TGTGCCAGCAGCTTGATAGTAGCGGATTACAATGAGCAGTTCTTC.

The sample holds many counts of this clonotype. The chain carries TRBV20-1 and TRBJ1-5; 7 nucleotides match TRBD1. This CDR3 contains 14 residues. Germline V gene lookup returns CDR1 DFQATT and CDR2 SNEGSKA (reference sequence). After removal of 1 base from V and 4 bases from J, the junction contained 4 bases not matched to a gene. The CDR3 loop reads CSARVSDRNQPQHF. For the CDR3, the DNA is TGCAGTGCTAGAGTATCGGACAGGAATCAGCCCCAGCATTTT.

This clonotype was seen repeatedly, ten times or more. The CDR3 reads CASSLPRRGSGELFF. CDR3 DNA sequence: TGTGCCAGCTCCTTACCCCGCCGTGGGTCCGGGGAGCTGTTTTTT. The chain carries TRBV28 and TRBJ2-2; no clear D. Looked up from germline, CDR1 is MDHEN and CDR2 is SYDVKM. Trimming took off 8 bases at V and 6 bases at J, with 19 bases between the two ends. CDR3 length equals 15 residues.

This clonotype was counted at least ten times. DNA for the CDR3: TGCAGCGTCCGAGATGGGGGCAATCAGCCCCAGCATTTT. Amino acid sequence: CSVRDGGNQPQHF. This chain uses TRBV29-1 with TRBJ1-5; D uncertain. This CDR3 is built from 13 residues. CDR1 is SQVTM, CDR2 ANQGSEA, per germline. V lost 6 bases and J 2 bases, leaving 11 bases between the germline ends.

This clonotype has more than one count but fewer than ten. The chain combines TRBV7-2 with TRBJ2-3; TRBD2 agrees at 8 bases. Germline loops: CDR1 SGHTA, CDR2 FQGNSA. V trimming: 1 base; J trimming: 6 bases; junction bases outside the gene matches: 12. The CDR3 is made up of 17 amino acids. The CDR3 loop is CASSLVGSGGLWDTQYF. Written as DNA, the CDR3 is TGTGCCAGCAGCTTAGTAGGCAGCGGGGGCCTATGGGATACGCAGTATTTT.

In this sample, this clonotype turned up many times. The chain carries TRBV5-1 and TRBJ2-2, with D uncertain. The germline V gene has CDR1 SGHRS and CDR2 YFSETQ. This CDR3 has 14 amino acids. The V and J ends lost 0 bases and 3 bases respectively, with 6 bases between them. The DNA for the CDR3 is TGCGCCAGCAGCTTGGTGGTGGACACCGGGGAGCTGTTTTTT. Its protein product is CASSLVVDTGELFF.

This clonotype was seen a few times. V is TRBV24-1 and J is TRBJ1-1; D may be TRBD1 (6 bases). V lost 2 bases and J lost 0, with 9 bases in between. CDR3 length: 15 residues. Germline V gene data show CDR1 as KGHDR and CDR2 as SFDVKD. The CDR3: CATSDSQGVNTEAFF. The CDR3 nucleotides are TGTGCCACCAGTGATTCACAGGGTGTGAACACTGAAGCTTTCTTT.

This clonotype was seen many times. This sequence joins TRBV24-1 and TRBJ2-3, with 13 bases fitting TRBD2. The CDR3 is 16 amino acids. Germline V gives CDR1 KGHDR, CDR2 SFDVKD. With V trimmed by 7 bases and J by 6 bases, 9 bases remained unmatched. Here the CDR3 DNA reads TGTGCCACCAGAGGTCGGACTAGCGGGAGAAGGGATACGCAGTATTTT. Its translation is CATRGRTSGRRDTQYF.

This clonotype occurred many times. This chain connects TRBV20-1 to TRBJ2-5; 7 positions match TRBD2. There are 13 residues in the CDR3. Germline CDR1 reads DFQATT; CDR2 reads SNEGSKA (reference sequence). The junction had 8 bases not matched to a gene; V was cut back by 6 bases and J by 4 bases. CDR3: CSACGRGRETQYF. The CDR3 DNA follows: TGCAGTGCCTGTGGGCGGGGGAGAGAGACCCAGTACTTC.

This clonotype was seen many times. The chain is built from TRBV20-1 and TRBJ2-5, with a possible D match to TRBD1 (5 bases). Deletions cut 3 bases from V and 1 base from J, with 12 bases between. The CDR3 consists of 14 residues. Germline values: CDR1 DFQATT, CDR2 SNEGSKA (reference sequence). The CDR3: CSASRRAPQETQYF. The CDR3 DNA reads as TGCAGTGCTAGCCGCAGGGCACCCCAAGAGACCCAGTACTTC.

This clonotype was picked up many times. The gene calls are TRBV5-1 and TRBJ1-1; 7 bases are a match to TRBD1. Germline-derived CDR1 and CDR2 are SGHRS and YFSETQ. V trimming: 6 bases; J trimming: 1 base; junction bases outside the gene matches: 6. The CDR3 runs 14 residues. The CDR3 region is CASTSTGENTEAFF. The CDR3 DNA reads as TGCGCCAGCACCTCTACAGGGGAGAACACTGAAGCTTTCTTT.

The table lists this clonotype with a few counts. The CDR3 reads CASSPTGRIFDQPQHF. The CDR3 DNA reads as TGTGCCAGCAGCCCGACAGGGAGGATTTTCGATCAGCCCCAGCATTTT. This chain joins TRBV7-6 and TRBJ1-5; 7 bases are shared with TRBD1. J lost 5 bases, V lost 5 bases, and 12 bases had no gene match. The CDR3 has 16 amino acids. CDR1 and CDR2 from the germline V gene are SGHVS and FNYEAQ.

With respect to this clonotype: A much larger clone sits a single nucleotide away, making a read error possible. This chain connects TRBV5-1 to TRBJ2-1; D is ambiguous. The CDR3 spans 15 residues. CDR1 SGHRS and CDR2 YFSETQ come from the germline V gene. Here the CDR3 reads CACSLVGWSYNEQFF. As DNA, the CDR3 is TGCGCCTGCAGCTTGGTAGGGTGGAGCTACAATGAGCAGTTCTTC.

This clonotype was recorded at least ten times. The chain recombines TRBV7-8 with TRBJ2-3; TRBD2 agrees at 10 bases. The CDR3 loop spans 16 amino acids. The V gene's germline CDR1 is SGHVS and CDR2 FQNEAQ. Trimming removed 3 bases from V and 2 bases from J; junction bases left unmatched: 5. The CDR3 loop reads CASSLSSGGYTDTQYF. The CDR3 DNA reads TGTGCCAGCAGCTTGTCTAGCGGGGGATACACAGATACGCAGTATTTT. Full variable domain (missing parts from reference TRBV7-8 and TRBJ2-3): GAGVSQSPRYKVAKRGQDVALRCDPISGHVSLFWYQQALGQGPEFLTYFQNEAQLDKSGLPSDRFFAERPEGSVSTLKIQRTQQEDSAVYLCASSLSSGGYTDTQYFGPGTRLTVL.

This clonotype appeared many times. V is TRBV12-3 or TRBV12-4 and J is TRBJ1-1; D may be TRBD1 (6 bases). This CDR3 has 14 residues. Deletions cut 6 bases from V and 6 bases from J, with 17 bases between. The CDR3 sequence is CASRNNGQFAEAFF. The DNA for the CDR3 is TGTGCCAGCAGGAACAACGGACAGTTCGCTGAAGCTTTCTTT.

In this sample, this clonotype turned up many times. The chain is built from TRBV5-5 and TRBJ2-7; possibly TRBD2 for D (5 bases). Germline loops: CDR1 SGHKS, CDR2 YYEKEE (reference sequence). This CDR3 spans 15 amino acids. The ends were cut back, 4 bases at V and 7 bases at J, with 21 bases in the middle. In nucleotides, the CDR3 is TGTGCCAGCAGCCACGACTCGTTCGGGGAAAGGGAGCAGTACTTC. This codes for CASSHDSFGEREQYF.